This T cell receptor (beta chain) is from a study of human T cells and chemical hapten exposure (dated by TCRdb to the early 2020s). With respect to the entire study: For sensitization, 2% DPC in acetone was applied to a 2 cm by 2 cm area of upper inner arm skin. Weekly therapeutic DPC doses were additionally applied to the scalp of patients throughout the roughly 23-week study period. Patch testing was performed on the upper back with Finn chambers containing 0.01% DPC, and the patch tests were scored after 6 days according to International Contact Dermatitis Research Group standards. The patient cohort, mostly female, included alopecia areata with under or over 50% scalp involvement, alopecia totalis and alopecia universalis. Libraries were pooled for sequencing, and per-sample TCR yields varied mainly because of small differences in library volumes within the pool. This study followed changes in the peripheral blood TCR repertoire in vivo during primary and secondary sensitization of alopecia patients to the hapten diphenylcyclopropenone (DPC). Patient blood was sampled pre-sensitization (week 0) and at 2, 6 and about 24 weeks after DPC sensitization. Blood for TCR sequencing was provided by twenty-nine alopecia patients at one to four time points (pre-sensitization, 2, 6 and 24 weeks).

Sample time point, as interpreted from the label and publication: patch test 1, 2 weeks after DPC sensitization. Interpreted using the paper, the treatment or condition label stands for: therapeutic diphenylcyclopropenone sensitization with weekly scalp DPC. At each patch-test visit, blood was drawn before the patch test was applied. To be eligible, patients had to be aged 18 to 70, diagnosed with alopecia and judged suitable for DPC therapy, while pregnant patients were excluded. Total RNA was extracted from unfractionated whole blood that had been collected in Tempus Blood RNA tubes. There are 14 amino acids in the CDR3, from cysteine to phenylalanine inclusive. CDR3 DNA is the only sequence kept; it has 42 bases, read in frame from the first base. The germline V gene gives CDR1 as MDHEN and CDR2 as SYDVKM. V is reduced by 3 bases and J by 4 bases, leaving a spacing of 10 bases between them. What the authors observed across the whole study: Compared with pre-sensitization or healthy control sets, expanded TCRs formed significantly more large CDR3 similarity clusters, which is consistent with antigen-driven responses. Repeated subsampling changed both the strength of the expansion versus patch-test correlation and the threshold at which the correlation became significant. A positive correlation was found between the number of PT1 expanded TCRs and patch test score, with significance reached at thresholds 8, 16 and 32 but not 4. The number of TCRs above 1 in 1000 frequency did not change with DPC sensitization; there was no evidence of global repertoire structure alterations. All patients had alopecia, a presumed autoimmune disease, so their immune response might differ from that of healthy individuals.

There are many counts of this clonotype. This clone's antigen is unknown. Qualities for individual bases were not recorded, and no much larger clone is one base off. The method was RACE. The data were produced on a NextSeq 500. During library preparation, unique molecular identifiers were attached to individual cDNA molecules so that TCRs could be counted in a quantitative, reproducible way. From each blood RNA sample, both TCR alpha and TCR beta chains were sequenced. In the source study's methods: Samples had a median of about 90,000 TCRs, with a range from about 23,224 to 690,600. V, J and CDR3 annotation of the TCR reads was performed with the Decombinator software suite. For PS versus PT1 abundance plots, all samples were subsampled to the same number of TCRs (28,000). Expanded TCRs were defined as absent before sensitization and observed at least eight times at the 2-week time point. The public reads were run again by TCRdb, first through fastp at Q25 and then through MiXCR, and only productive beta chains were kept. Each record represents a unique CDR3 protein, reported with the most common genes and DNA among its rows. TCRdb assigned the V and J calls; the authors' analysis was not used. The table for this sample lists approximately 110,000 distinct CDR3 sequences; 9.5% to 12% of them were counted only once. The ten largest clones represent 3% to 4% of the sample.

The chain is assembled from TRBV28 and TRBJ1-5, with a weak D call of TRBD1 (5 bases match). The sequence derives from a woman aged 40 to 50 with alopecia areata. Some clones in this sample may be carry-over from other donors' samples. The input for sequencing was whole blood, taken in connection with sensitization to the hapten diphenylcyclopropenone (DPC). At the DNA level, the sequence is TGTGCCAGCAGTTTTGGGACCGGAAATCAGCCCCAGCATTTT. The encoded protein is CASSFGTGNQPQHF.